This entry features one TCR beta chain sequence. The data were taken from a study of glioma-infiltrating T cells. Using RNA template, CDR3s of TCR alpha and beta were amplified with iRepertoire arm-PCR. A single record per CDR3 protein comes from TCRdb applying MiXCR to the multiplex PCR reads. Among about 93,000 distinct CDR3 sequences, around 42% were seen once, and the ten largest hold 35% to 40%. The V end was cut by 2 bases, the J end by 10 bases, with 11 bases between. The CDR3 loop spans 12 amino acids. The V gene's germline CDR1 is MNHEY and CDR2 SVGAGI. This chain joins TRBV6-5 and TRBJ2-5; tentative D call: TRBD2 (6 bases). The receptor was derived from a human donor with low-grade glioma or glioblastoma, undergoing nonglioma brain surgery, or in good health (not recorded which). Sequencing was done on a sample of glioma tissue, nonneoplastic brain tissue, or PBMCs (not recorded which). CDR3 coding DNA: TGTGCCAGCAGTTACCAACTAGCAATCCAGTACTTC. Translation gives CASSYQLAIQYF.